The rows below give T cell receptor beta chains drawn from one sample of a study of blood T cell repertoires in COVID-19. Here immunoSEQ multiplex PCR was the method, and the copy in TCRdb shows in-frame clones only, minus some. Of fewer than 50,000 clones listed, roughly 80% are singletons. Sequenced material: peripheral blood. These TCRs come from a human donor in a cohort sampled during active COVID-19. Each CDR3 is given with its conserved first and last residue. Each record gives: D gene, V gene, clone size, J gene, CDR3 DNA, CDR3 protein. D genes are given only for firm matches. Rows give clone size only sometimes, using once, few, many, or a class for an expanded clone.

-,TRBV7-9,-,TRBJ2-7,TGTGCCAGCAGCTTGTTCTCAACAGGGAACCACGAGCAGTACTTC,CASSLFSTGNHEQYF
TRBD2,TRBV9,-,TRBJ2-5,TGTGCCAGCAGCGTAGACCCGGGGGGGCGAGAGACCCAGTACTTC,CASSVDPGGRETQYF
-,TRBV28,-,TRBJ1-1,TGTGCCAGCAGTTTAATCCGAAACATGAACACTGAAGCTTTCTTT,CASSLIRNMNTEAFF
-,TRBV30,-,TRBJ1-3,TGTGCCTGGAGTGCCGGGACCAGGAGGGACACCATATATTTT,CAWSAGTRRDTIYF
-,TRBV6-5,-,TRBJ1-2,TGTGCCAGCAGGTACGGGGGCAGCCGATATGGCTACACCTTC,CASRYGGSRYGYTF
TRBD1,TRBV28,-,TRBJ1-1,TGTGCCAGCAGTTTCAGGGGGCGAAACACTGAAGCTTTCTTT,CASSFRGRNTEAFF
-,TRBV29-1,-,TRBJ2-1,TGCAGCGGCCGACTAGTAAATGGGGATGAGCAGTTCTTC,CSGRLVNGDEQFF
TRBD2,TRBV7-9,-,TRBJ2-7,TGTGCCAGCAGCCTGGGGGGGAACTACGAGCAGTACTTC,CASSLGGNYEQYF
-,TRBV6-2/TRBV6-3,-,TRBJ2-7,TGTGCCAGCAGTTACTCCGCAATGGTCAGCTCCTACGAGCAGTACTTC,CASSYSAMVSSYEQYF
-,TRBV10-3,-,TRBJ1-2,TGTGCCATCAGTGAAAACAACCAAAATGGTGGCTACACCTTC,CAISENNQNGGYTF
TRBD2,TRBV11-2,-,TRBJ2-4,TGTGCCAGCAGCGACCGGTTGGGGCTAGCGGGGCCCAAAAACATTCAGTACTTC,CASSDRLGLAGPKNIQYF
-,TRBV19,-,TRBJ1-4,TGTGCCAGTAGTGGACAAACAGGGCCGCCTAATGAAAAACTGTTTTTT,CASSGQTGPPNEKLFF
-,TRBV11-2,-,TRBJ2-7,TGTGCCAGCAGCTTAGCATGGAGGGGGCTGGGCGAGCAGTACTTC,CASSLAWRGLGEQYF
TRBD1,TRBV7-9,-,TRBJ1-1,TGTGCCAGCAGGGTGACAGGGGGCGCCTGGAACACTGAAGCTTTCTTT,CASRVTGGAWNTEAFF
-,TRBV13,-,TRBJ1-3,TGTGCCAGCAGCTTAGCGGCAGGGCGGTTGGGATCCGGAAACACCATATATTTT,CASSLAAGRLGSGNTIYF
-,TRBV5-1,few,TRBJ1-3,TGCGCCAGCAGCTTGAACAGGGGAAACACCATATATTTT,CASSLNRGNTIYF
TRBD2,TRBV11-2,many,TRBJ2-7,TGTGCCAGCAGCTTAGACCTAGCGGGGCCCTACGAGCAGTACTTC,CASSLDLAGPYEQYF
-,TRBV5-4,-,TRBJ2-7,TGTGCCAGCAGCCCCCGGGACAACCCGAGGGGCGAGCAGTACTTC,CASSPRDNPRGEQYF
TRBD1,TRBV6-2/TRBV6-3,-,TRBJ1-1,TGTGCCAGCAGTTACCAGGGGGACACTGAAGCTTTCTTT,CASSYQGDTEAFF
-,TRBV5-1,few,TRBJ2-5,TGCGCCAGCAGCTTAGGGGCGGTGGGCAAAGAGACCCAGTACTTC,CASSLGAVGKETQYF
-,TRBV27,-,TRBJ1-2,TGTGCCAGCAGTCCCACGACAGTCTATGGCTACACCTTC,CASSPTTVYGYTF
-,TRBV10-1,few,TRBJ1-3,TGCGCCAGCCAAGATAGCTCTGGAAACACCATATATTTT,CASQDSSGNTIYF
-,TRBV19,-,TRBJ2-6,TGTGCCAGTAGTCCCAGGGGCCCTGGGGCCAACGTCCTGACTTTC,CASSPRGPGANVLTF
-,TRBV7-2,-,TRBJ2-5,TGTGCCAGCAGCCGCGGGTCGACAGAGACCCAGTACTTC,CASSRGSTETQYF
-,TRBV5-1,-,TRBJ1-1,TGCGCCAGCAGCGGCGGCAGGAACACTGAAGCTTTCTTT,CASSGGRNTEAFF
-,TRBV4-3,-,TRBJ1-1,TGCGCCAGCAGCCAAGATGGGGGGAGAGCTTTCTTT,CASSQDGGRAFF
-,TRBV4-3,-,TRBJ2-4,TGCGCCAGCAGCCACAGGGTGTCCAAAAACATTCAGTACTTC,CASSHRVSKNIQYF
-,TRBV5-6,-,TRBJ2-5,TGTGCCACAGAAACCAGAGGGCAAGAGACCCAGTACTTC,CATETRGQETQYF
TRBD1,TRBV28,once,TRBJ1-5,TGTGCCAGCAACCAGGGGGATCAGCCCCAGCATTTT,CASNQGDQPQHF
-,TRBV7-2,-,TRBJ1-5,TGTGCCAGCAGCCTCGGGACTCCGGGGCAGGGTCAGCCCCAGCATTTT,CASSLGTPGQGQPQHF
TRBD1,TRBV7-9,few,TRBJ2-7,TGTGCCAGCAGCTTGACTCCGGGACAGGGTACGGGCGAGCAGTACTTC,CASSLTPGQGTGEQYF
-,TRBV5-1,-,TRBJ1-2,TGCGCCAGCAGCTTGGTGGAGGGCTATGGCTACACCTTC,CASSLVEGYGYTF
TRBD1,TRBV7-9,-,TRBJ1-4,TGTGCCAGCAGCTTCGACAGGGGGGGTGAAAAACTGTTTTTT,CASSFDRGGEKLFF
-,TRBV10-1,few,TRBJ2-7,TGCGCCAGCACCGCGACAGTAATCTTCTACGAGCAGTACTTC,CASTATVIFYEQYF
TRBD1,TRBV18,-,TRBJ1-2,TGTGCCAGCTCACCAGCCCCTGGACAGGCTAACTATGGCTACACCTTC,CASSPAPGQANYGYTF
TRBD2,TRBV7-2,-,TRBJ2-7,TGTGCCAGCAGCGTCTGGACTAGCGGGGGGGGCGAGCAGTACTTC,CASSVWTSGGGEQYF